This paragraph reports one TCR beta chain. This receptor's antigen is unknown. Per-base quality was not reported, and no clone a single base away is much larger than it. These data are taken from a study of blood T cells in healthy people across ages (dated by TCRdb to between 2014 and 2017). With respect to the entire study: In model experiments, roughly one uniquely barcoded TCR beta cDNA molecule per two T cells was captured by template switching. Age-related changes in TCR beta repertoire diversity were measured in the study by deep sequencing normalized with unique cDNA molecular identifiers. To avoid experimental bias, donors of different ages were distributed randomly across sequencing lanes. The donors were divided into four age groups: young (average around 16 years), middle-aged (about 40), aged (around 67) and long-lived (82). For two donors (one aged 18 to 29 and one aged 80 or older), the study analyzed two additional independent replicas of 1 million unique cDNA reads from the same blood draw. Study-level results and caveats: There was a strong correlation between observed TCR beta diversity and the percentage of naive T cells measured by flow cytometry. Since profiling was done on bulk unsorted PBMCs, naive and antigen-experienced compartments could not be conclusively compared. Because the CMV infection status of the donors was unknown, age-related changes in expanded clonotypes may potentially have been confounded. As age increased, observed TCR beta diversity per million T cells dropped in a roughly linear way, and a significant reduction was already evident by age roughly 36. Compared with the aged group, the long-lived group had more naive CD4+ T cells, fewer expanded clones and increased TCR diversity, a pattern suggesting age selection. Estimates of total diversity based on one million sequenced T cells were considered lower bounds and underestimates.

The roughly 42 donors, aged about 6 to 95 years, were systemically healthy Caucasian individuals from Russia. Each donor gave about 9.7 milliliters of peripheral blood, drawn into EDTA-treated Vacutainer tubes. PBMCs were isolated by Ficoll-Paque density-gradient centrifugation, with at least 6 million obtained per sample. Total RNA, at least 5 micrograms per sample, was extracted from PBMCs with Trizol reagent. The percentages of naive CD45RAhigh/CD27high T cells were determined by flow cytometry on a PBMC aliquot from every donor. V gives up 5 bases and J gives up 1 base, and the segment between their germline ends measures 14 bases. Measured from the cysteine to the phenylalanine, the CDR3 is 15 residues long. Just the 45-base CDR3 DNA is kept, in frame starting at base 1. From a lookup of the germline V gene, CDR1 and CDR2 are SGHTA and FQGNSA. Library construction relied on 5' RACE. Reads for this sample came from an Illumina HiSeq 2500. A second PCR of about 6 to 12 cycles was run with a J-beta primer mix and a sample-barcoded 5' primer. A template-switch 5' adaptor carrying 12 random nucleotides introduced a unique molecular identifier onto each TCR beta cDNA molecule. Each sample yielded at least 2.5 million CDR3-containing paired-end reads. First-strand cDNA was synthesized from all RNA with the Mint cDNA synthesis kit, primed by a TRBC-specific oligonucleotide. Following uracil-DNA glycosylase treatment, a first 18-cycle PCR with universal primers M1SS and BC2_uni_R was performed on all cDNA. The authors processed their data as follows. For normalization, 1 million high-quality reads were randomly selected from each sample, with every read carrying a distinct molecular identifier. Instead of being binned into consensus sequences, reads that shared molecular identifiers were thrown out. MiTCR, with a Q25 quality threshold and the strictest error-elimination algorithm, was used for CDR3 identification, clonotype clustering and error correction. A nonparametric unseen species model using Euler transformation provided a lower-bound estimate of total TCR beta diversity. The raw public reads went through TCRdb reprocessing: fastp at Q25, MiXCR clone calling, in-frame beta chains kept. Under each unique CDR3 protein, matching rows form one entry showing the most common genes and DNA. TCRdb's processing, not the authors' own work, is the source of the V and J calls. For this sample there are 450,000 to 700,000 distinct CDR3 sequences; 25% to 30% appear just once. Jointly, the top ten make up roughly 20% of the sample.

This receptor was obtained from a woman aged 70 to 79 in good health. This chain is built from TRBV7-2 and TRBJ1-1; the D segment cannot be called with confidence. Sequencing was performed on blood. The nucleotide sequence reads TGTGCCAGCAGCCTACAGCCTCGGACGAACACTGAAGCTTTCTTT. Its coded protein is CASSLQPRTNTEAFF.